This record looks at one T cell receptor beta chain sequence and its context. The antigen is unknown. This entry is derived from a study of regulatory T cells in long-lasting Graves disease. Looked up from germline, CDR1 is MNHNS and CDR2 is SASEGT. This CDR3 contains 14 residues. Losses at the gene ends were 6 bases for V and 4 bases for J; bases not matched to a gene: 8. As for time point: persistent/refractory GD, antithyroid drugs over 5 years with positive TRAb. Isolated PBMC RNA provided the starting material for the TCR library. To make TCR beta libraries, researchers used iRepertoire HTBI primers and Arm-PCR of CDR3 regions. TCRdb recomputed calls from the multiplex PCR reads with MiXCR, one row per CDR3 protein. The sample includes around 450,000 distinct CDR3 sequences, about 22% seen only once; the top ten take approximately 6.4%. Study-level points and caveats: Persistent patients shared more public clonotypes (about 2,700) than newly diagnosed patients (966). Researchers reported studying only peripheral blood, not thyroid tissue.

The V and J genes are TRBV6-1 and TRBJ2-7; 8 nucleotides agree with TRBD1. The sequencing used peripheral blood mononuclear cells (PBMCs), collected when the disease was refractory, from a patient treated with antithyroid drugs. The source of this sequence is a female donor with Graves disease. The CDR3 DNA sequence: TGTGCCAGCAGAGGAGGACAGGGTACGTACGAGCAGTACTTC. This sequence encodes CASRGGQGTYEQYF.